These 17 T cell receptor beta chains came from one sample sequenced in a study of PD-L1 blockade in urothelial cancer. Time point denoted: pretreatment peripheral blood. TCRdb's table, derived via immunoSEQ multiplex PCR, lists solely in-frame clones and lacks some. The table includes about 130,000 clones, 70% to 85% detected once. The material was PBMCs, obtained around atezolizumab (anti-PD-L1) treatment. The receptors come from a man aged 50-60 years with urothelial cancer.

The rearrangement uses TRBV28 and TRBJ1-2, with 7 positions matching TRBD1. Per germline, CDR1 MDHEN and CDR2 SYDVKM. This CDR3 is built from 15 residues. V shed 6 bases, J shed 8 bases, and the junction held 15 bases outside the gene matches. CDR3 nucleotide sequence: TGTGCCAGCAGCTTCGGGGACAGAGGAAGTGGGGGCTACACCTTC. Its translation is CASSFGDRGSGGYTF.

V is TRBV14 and J is TRBJ1-3, with no clear D. CDR1 SGHDN and CDR2 FVKESK come from the germline V gene. V was pared by 1 base and J by 0 bases, with 7 bases between. The length of the CDR3 is 15 residues. In DNA form, the CDR3 reads TGTGCCAGCAGCCAAGGCGGCCCCTCTGGAAACACCATATATTTT. Translation gives CASSQGGPSGNTIYF.

The V gene is TRBV29-1, the J gene TRBJ2-1, with TRBD1 identical over 9 bases. Per the germline V gene, CDR1 is SQVTM and CDR2 is ANQGSEA. The V segment lost 4 bases and the J segment 9 bases; nucleotides outside the gene matches: 7. The CDR3 is 13 amino acids. Written as DNA, the CDR3 is TGCAGCGTTGGAGGGACAGGGATTAGTGAGCAGTTCTTC. Amino acid sequence: CSVGGTGISEQFF.

The rearrangement joins TRBV19 to TRBJ2-1; D unresolved. This CDR3 is built from 14 residues. The germline CDR1 and CDR2 sequences are LNHDA and SQIVND (reference sequence). V lost 3 bases and J lost 11, with 17 bases in between. CDR3 sequence reads: CASSMSSVRLQQFF. The CDR3 DNA is TGTGCCAGTAGTATGTCATCAGTTCGTCTGCAGCAGTTCTTC.

A remark on this clone: The same CDR3 can be traced to other DNA sequences in this sample. The chain recombines TRBV7-2 with TRBJ2-3, with D uncertain. The CDR3 has 14 amino acids. Deletions cut 3 bases from V and 0 bases from J, with 7 bases between. Germline V gene data show CDR1 as SGHTA and CDR2 as FQGNSA. CDR3: CASSFRSSTDTQYF. The CDR3 DNA reads as TGTGCCAGCAGCTTCCGTTCGAGCACAGATACGCAGTATTTT.

The J gene is TRBJ2-5, the V gene TRBV15; 10 bases map to TRBD2. The trim removed 0 bases at V and 4 bases at J, leaving 14 bases unmatched. Germline lookup yields CDR1 LNHNV and CDR2 YYDKDF (reference sequence). CDR3 length: 19 residues. The CDR3 loop is CATSRDRTSGNIRGETQYF. In DNA, the CDR3 is TGTGCCACCAGCAGAGATCGCACTAGCGGGAACATTCGGGGAGAGACCCAGTACTTC.

In its sample, this clone was seen once. This chain connects TRBV7-4 to TRBJ2-7; no clear D gene. There are 16 residues in the CDR3. Deletions cut 5 bases from V and 2 bases from J, with 19 bases between. The germline V gene has CDR1 SGHVT and CDR2 SQSDAQ. This CDR3 reads CASSPPLVELTYEQYF. The DNA of the CDR3 is TGTGCCAGCAGCCCCCCCTTAGTGGAGCTAACCTACGAGCAGTACTTC.

The chain has TRBV5-1 and TRBJ2-7, with 8 bases aligning to TRBD2. Germline CDR1 SGHRS, CDR2 YFSETQ. The junction had 6 bases not matched to a gene; V was cut back by 0 bases and J by 4 bases. CDR3 length equals 15 residues. CDR3: CASSLAAGGYYEQYF. In DNA, the CDR3 is TGCGCCAGCAGCTTGGCGGCGGGAGGTTATTACGAGCAGTACTTC.

This clone was seen just once. This chain joins TRBV9 and TRBJ1-5; 8 bases are shared with TRBD1. The ends lost 4 bases at V and 4 bases at J; junction bases unmatched: 7. Germline V gene data show CDR1 as SGDLS and CDR2 as YYNGEE. The CDR3 runs 15 residues. The CDR3 DNA is TGTGCCAGCAGCCCGACAGGGGCCAAAAATCAGCCCCAGCATTTT. Translation gives CASSPTGAKNQPQHF.

The chain is built from TRBV19 and TRBJ1-3, with D possibly TRBD1 on 5 matching bases. Trimming took 7 bases from V and 9 from J, leaving 16 bases between them. The CDR3 runs to 13 residues. Germline-derived CDR1 and CDR2 are LNHDA and SQIVND (reference sequence). CDR3 amino acids: CASTLSGGATIYF. The CDR3 DNA reads TGTGCCAGTACCCTCAGCGGGGGTGCCACCATATATTTT.

This chain links TRBV7-8 with TRBJ2-2; TRBD2 matches at 7 bases. CDR3 length: 16 residues. From germline, CDR1 is SGHVS and CDR2 FQNEAQ. Unmatched junction bases numbered 9, after V lost 4 bases and J lost 4 bases. The chain's CDR3 is CASSYPKRGGTGELFF. CDR3 DNA: TGTGCCAGCAGCTACCCCAAGCGGGGCGGCACCGGGGAGCTGTTTTTT.

For the CDR3, the DNA is TGTGCCATATCCGGCATTAGCGATACCGGGGAGCTGTTTTTT. Its protein is CAISGISDTGELFF. The chain combines TRBV10-3 with TRBJ2-2, with a tentative D call TRBD2 (5 bases). V shed 9 bases and J shed 5 bases, with 16 bases lying between them. CDR3 length equals 14 residues. Germline CDR1 ENHRY, CDR2 SYGVKD.

This clone was observed a single time. The chain joins TRBV5-1 to TRBJ2-2, with D maybe TRBD2 (6 bases). The V gene's germline CDR1 is SGHRS and CDR2 YFSETQ. V was shortened by 0 bases and J by 1 base, with 10 bases between the two germline ends. This CDR3 is 16 amino acids long. The CDR3 protein is CASSLGSGWNTGELFF. Here the CDR3 DNA reads TGCGCCAGCAGCTTGGGAAGCGGGTGGAACACCGGGGAGCTGTTTTTT.

This rearrangement joins TRBV6-4 to TRBJ2-2; a possible D gene is TRBD1 (6 bases). V lost 6 bases, J lost 4 bases, and 15 bases lay in between. Germline V gives CDR1 MRHNA, CDR2 SNTAGT. This CDR3 has 15 residues. The CDR3 DNA reads TGTGCCAGCAGGAAAACAGGGTCCGCCACCGGGGAGCTGTTTTTT. As protein: CASRKTGSATGELFF.

The rearrangement joins TRBV13 to TRBJ2-5; TRBD1 matches 9 bases. This CDR3 region has 17 residues. CDR1 PRHDT and CDR2 FYEKMQ come from the germline V gene (reference sequence). J gave up 0 bases and V 5 bases, and 10 bases lay outside the gene matches. CDR3 sequence reads: CASSLKRGQGYQETQYF. The CDR3 DNA sequence: TGTGCCAGCAGCCTGAAACGCGGACAGGGGTACCAAGAGACCCAGTACTTC.

Here the CDR3 DNA reads TGTGCCAGCAGTTTTATCGGCGGCTATCAGCCCCAGCATTTT. The encoded protein is CASSFIGGYQPQHF. This chain uses TRBV28 with TRBJ1-5; D gene unclear. V was shortened by 3 bases and J by 5 bases, with 11 bases between the two germline ends. Germline V gene data show CDR1 as MDHEN and CDR2 as SYDVKM. The CDR3 spans 14 residues.

The rearrangement joins TRBV18 to TRBJ2-2; TRBD1 is a possible D gene (6 bases). Trimming left V 8 bases short and J 2 bases short, with 12 bases between. The CDR3 length is 14 residues. Germline lookup yields CDR1 KGHSH and CDR2 LQKENI. DNA for the CDR3: TGTGCCAGCCTCAGGGGAGCCAACACCGGGGAGCTGTTTTTT. Translation: CASLRGANTGELFF.